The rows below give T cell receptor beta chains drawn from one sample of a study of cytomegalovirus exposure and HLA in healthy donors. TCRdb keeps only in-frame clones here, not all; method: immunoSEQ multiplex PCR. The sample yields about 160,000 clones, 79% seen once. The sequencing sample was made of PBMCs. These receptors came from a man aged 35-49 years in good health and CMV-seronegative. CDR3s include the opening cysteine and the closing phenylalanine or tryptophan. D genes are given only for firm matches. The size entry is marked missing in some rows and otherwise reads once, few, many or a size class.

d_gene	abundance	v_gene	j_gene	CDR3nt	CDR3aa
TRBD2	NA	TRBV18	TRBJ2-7	TGTGCCAGCTCAACTTTAGGACAGGAGACGACTAGCGGGAGGAACGAGCAGTACTTC	CASSTLGQETTSGRNEQYF
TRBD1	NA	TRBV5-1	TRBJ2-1	TGCGCCAGCTCCATGGACAGGTCGGCGAATGAGCAGTTCTTC	CASSMDRSANEQFF
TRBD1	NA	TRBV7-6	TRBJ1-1	TGTGCCAGCAGCCCCCTAACCCAGGGGGCAACTTCTGAAGCTTTCTTT	CASSPLTQGATSEAFF
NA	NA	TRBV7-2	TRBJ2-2	TGTGCCAGCAGCCCCTCGACTATGTCCGGGGAGCTGTTTTTT	CASSPSTMSGELFF
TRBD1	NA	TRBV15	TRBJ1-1	TGTGCCACCAGCACGACAGGGGGGCCCACTGAAGCTTTCTTT	CATSTTGGPTEAFF
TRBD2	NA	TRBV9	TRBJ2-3	TGTGCCAGCAGCCCCTCGACTAGCGGGAGGACAGATACGCAGTATTTT	CASSPSTSGRTDTQYF
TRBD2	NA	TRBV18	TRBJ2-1	TGTGCCAGCTCACCAGGTTCTCCGGGAGGGTCCTACAATGAGCAGTTCTTC	CASSPGSPGGSYNEQFF
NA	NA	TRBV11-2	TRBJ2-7	TGTGCCAGCAGCGAGGGTGGGGAGCAGTACTTC	CASSEGGEQYF
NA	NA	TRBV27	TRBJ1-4	TGTGCCAGCAGTCGAGTTGCAACTAATGAAAAACTGTTTTTT	CASSRVATNEKLFF
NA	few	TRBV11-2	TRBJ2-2	TGTGCCAGCAGCTTAGAGGCTAGCCTCACCGGGGAGCTGTTTTTT	CASSLEASLTGELFF
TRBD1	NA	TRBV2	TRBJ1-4	TGTGCCAGCCAGGGACAGGTCGGTGAAAAACTGTTTTTT	CASQGQVGEKLFF